Each of the 15 T cell receptor beta chains below was sequenced from the same sample in a study of CD8+CD57+ T cells in acquired aplastic anemia (dated by TCRdb to between 2017 and 2018). The patients picked for sequencing were ones in whom flow cytometry had shown an expansion of CD8+CD57+ cells. The instrument was an Illumina HiSeq 2000. Genomic DNA was used as template for profiling of TCR beta VDJ combinations and CDR3 sequences. Through fastp at Q25 and MiXCR, TCRdb rebuilt clones from the public reads, retaining in-frame beta chains. Records with the same CDR3 protein are collapsed into one entry carrying the most frequent genes and DNA. This sample lists 200,000 to 250,000 distinct CDR3 sequences; about 44% were detected once. The ten biggest clones cover roughly 8% of the sample. Input material: sorted CD4+, CD8+, or CD8+CD57+ T cells (not recorded which) from PBMCs. Source of these receptors: a human donor with aplastic anemia.

The chain uses TRBV30 and TRBJ1-1; D uncertain. Trimming stripped 7 bases from V and 4 bases from J, with 10 bases between. The CDR3 has 11 residues. The V gene's germline CDR1 is GTSNPN and CDR2 SVGIG (reference sequence). CDR3 region: CASVVGTEAFF. DNA for the CDR3: TGTGCCTCCGTCGTGGGCACTGAAGCTTTCTTT.

V and J are TRBV30 and TRBJ2-1; 7 nucleotides match TRBD2. V lost 3 bases to trimming and J lost 12 bases; unmatched junction nucleotides: 14. This CDR3 is 14 amino acids long. Germline V lookup: CDR1 GTSNPN, CDR2 SVGIG (reference sequence). In DNA, the CDR3 is TGTGCCTGGAGCGAGCTGACTAGCTACAGTGGGCAGTTCTTC. Protein product: CAWSELTSYSGQFF.

This chain joins TRBV6-6 and TRBJ2-3; no firm D call. Per germline, CDR1 MNHNY and CDR2 SVGAGI (reference sequence). This CDR3 spans 16 amino acids. V gave up 2 bases and J gave up 5 bases, with 17 bases separating them. The CDR3 loop is CASSYGWAAYIDTQYF. Written as DNA, the CDR3 is TGTGCCAGCAGTTACGGGTGGGCCGCGTACATAGATACGCAGTATTTT.

V usage is TRBV7-9 and J usage is TRBJ1-5, with D maybe TRBD1 (6 bases). Germline lookup yields CDR1 SEHNR and CDR2 FQNEAQ (reference sequence). V shed 2 bases and J shed 1 base, with 15 bases lying between them. The CDR3 sequence is 17 residues long. DNA of the CDR3: TGTGCCAGCAGCTTAACCACCATCAGGGGAAGCAATCAGCCCCAGCATTTT. This codes for CASSLTTIRGSNQPQHF. Full variable domain (remainder filled in from reference TRBV7-9 and TRBJ1-5): DTGVSQNPRHKITKRGQNVTFRCDPISEHNRLYWYRQTLGQGPEFLTYFQNEAQLEKSRLLSDRFSAERPKGSFSTLEIQRTEQGDSAMYLCASSLTTIRGSNQPQHFGDGTRLSIL.

This sequence joins TRBV20-1 and TRBJ1-1; TRBD1 matches 8 bases. Per germline, CDR1 DFQATT and CDR2 SNEGSKA (reference sequence). Losses at the gene ends were 0 bases for V and 4 bases for J; bases not matched to a gene: 10. The CDR3 has 16 amino acids. This chain's CDR3 is CSARDYGRGRSTEAFF. For the CDR3, the DNA is TGCAGTGCTAGAGACTACGGCAGGGGGCGTAGCACTGAAGCTTTCTTT.

This clonotype was detected ten times or more. The V and J genes are TRBV6-5 and TRBJ1-3; D call uncertain. CDR3 length: 18 amino acids. Germline-derived CDR1 and CDR2 are MNHEY and SVGAGI. The germline V and J ends were trimmed by 6 bases and 7 bases, with 28 bases remaining between them. The CDR3 protein is CASSTEPHRGRPTNTIYF. In DNA form, the CDR3 reads TGTGCCAGCAGCACCGAACCCCACCGTGGACGGCCGACGAACACCATATATTTT.

As regards this clonotype: A much larger clone lies one base from this, so it may be a read error. The chain joins TRBV5-4 to TRBJ1-5; D unresolved. V was shortened by 10 bases and J by 3 bases, with 14 bases between the two germline ends. CDR1 and CDR2 from the germline V gene are SGHNT and YYREEE (reference sequence). The CDR3 is made up of 13 amino acids. CDR3 DNA: TGTGCCGTATCGGGCGGCAACAATCAGCCCCAGCATTTT. Translated: CAVSGGNNQPQHF.

This clonotype was counted only a few times. The genes are TRBV10-2 and TRBJ2-7; 13 bases line up with TRBD2. V lost 3 bases to trimming and J lost 3 bases; unmatched junction nucleotides: 5. The CDR3 contains 16 residues. Germline CDR1 reads WSHSY; CDR2 reads SAAADI. The CDR3 region is CASSEPGLAGFYEQYF. CDR3 DNA sequence: TGCGCCAGCAGTGAACCGGGACTAGCGGGATTCTACGAGCAGTACTTC.

This clonotype came up a few times. The chain has TRBV20-1 and TRBJ2-5; 7 bases fit TRBD2. Trimming took 3 bases from V and 4 from J; bases not matched to a gene: 8. CDR3 length equals 14 residues. Germline lookup yields CDR1 DFQATT and CDR2 SNEGSKA (reference sequence). The CDR3 coding sequence is TGCAGTGCTAGTGGTACTAGCGTAACAGAGACCCAGTACTTC. Translating it yields CSASGTSVTETQYF.

The sample holds many counts of this clonotype. V and J are TRBV9 and TRBJ2-7; 7 bases map to TRBD1. The J segment lost 0 bases and the V segment lost 3 bases, leaving 6 bases of the junction unmatched. The CDR3 runs to 15 residues. Germline CDR1 is SGDLS and CDR2 is YYNGEE. The CDR3 here is CASSAAGTVSYEQYF. The CDR3 DNA follows: TGTGCCAGCAGCGCTGCCGGGACAGTCTCCTACGAGCAGTACTTC.

The rearrangement links TRBV15 to TRBJ1-6, with a tentative D call TRBD1 (5 bases). Trimming left V 4 bases short and J 7 bases short, with 5 bases between. Germline loops: CDR1 LNHNV, CDR2 YYDKDF (reference sequence). CDR3 length: 12 amino acids. In nucleotides, the CDR3 is TGTGCCACCAGCAAGGGGAATTCACCCCTCCACTTT. It specifies CATSKGNSPLHF.

The sample holds many counts of this clonotype. This chain links TRBV2 with TRBJ1-2, with a tentative D call TRBD1 (5 bases). This CDR3 is 14 amino acids long. V dropped 7 bases and J dropped 7 bases, with 19 bases sitting between them. CDR1 and CDR2 (germline): SNHLY, FYNNEI. Written as DNA, the CDR3 is TGTGCCAGCACCCTACAGGATTACGTTCGTGGCTACACCTTC. Its translation is CASTLQDYVRGYTF.

Many counts were recorded for this clonotype. The CDR3: CASSQEGVETQYF. In DNA, the CDR3 is TGCGCCAGCAGCCAAGAGGGGGTGGAGACCCAGTACTTC. This chain uses TRBV4-1 with TRBJ2-5, with D perhaps being TRBD1 or TRBD2 (5 bases each). Germline loops: CDR1 MGHRA, CDR2 YSYEKL. The CDR3 consists of 13 residues. With 0 bases removed from V and 5 bases from J, the gap between germline ends came to 7 bases.

The rearrangement joins TRBV12-3 or TRBV12-4 to TRBJ1-5; D gene ambiguous. Deletions cut 6 bases from V and 4 bases from J, with 7 bases between. The CDR3 runs 12 residues. CDR3 amino acids: CASRSWNQPQHF. Here the CDR3 DNA reads TGTGCCAGCAGGTCCTGGAATCAGCCCCAGCATTTT.

This clonotype was seen ten or more times. The J gene is TRBJ2-7, the V gene TRBV7-9; 10 bases are shared with TRBD2. The CDR3 is 17 residues long. Losses at the gene ends were 1 base for V and 7 bases for J; bases not matched to a gene: 13. Germline lookup yields CDR1 SEHNR and CDR2 FQNEAQ (reference sequence). The CDR3 loop is CASSLVAGLAEGGEQYF. CDR3 coding DNA: TGTGCCAGCAGCTTAGTTGCCGGACTAGCGGAGGGAGGGGAGCAGTACTTC. Together with reference TRBV7-9 and TRBJ2-7, the CDR3 gives the full variable domain: DTGVSQNPRHKITKRGQNVTFRCDPISEHNRLYWYRQTLGQGPEFLTYFQNEAQLEKSRLLSDRFSAERPKGSFSTLEIQRTEQGDSAMYLCASSLVAGLAEGGEQYFGPGTRLTVT.